A selection of T cell receptor beta chains follows, all from one sample in a study of tumor-infiltrating lymphocytes in primary liver carcinoma. TCRdb independently ran MiXCR on the multiplex PCR reads; one entry per CDR3 protein. The sample contains 330,000 or so distinct CDR3 sequences, almost 65% of which appear only once. Source material: peripheral blood. These receptors were obtained from a man in his forties with primary liver carcinoma and hepatitis B virus infection. Each CDR3 is given with its conserved first and last residue. Fields, in order: D gene, V gene, clone size, J gene, CDR3 protein, CDR3 DNA. D genes are given only for firm matches. Where a row states a size, it is once, few, many or the class of an expanded clone; other rows omit it.

.	TRBV12-3/TRBV12-4	.	TRBJ1-1	CASSLVNDGITEAFF	TGTGCCAGCAGTTTAGTTAACGACGGGATAACTGAAGCTTTCTTT
.	TRBV10-3	.	TRBJ2-2	CAIRTAGGAGELFF	TGTGCCATCAGGACAGCCGGAGGCGCCGGGGAGCTGTTTTTT
.	TRBV11-3	.	TRBJ2-2	CASSWSGTGKLFF	TGTGCCAGCAGCTGGAGCGGTACCGGGAAGCTGTTTTTT
.	TRBV11-2	.	TRBJ2-7	CASSSGTRTWGLGKQYF	TGTGCGAGCAGCTCGGGCACCAGAACATGGGGTTTGGGCAAGCAGTACTTC
.	TRBV11-2	.	TRBJ2-1	CASSQSPGLYNEQFF	TGCGCCAGCAGCCAATCTCCGGGACTCTACAATGAGCAGTTCTTC
.	TRBV2	.	TRBJ1-2	CASSEQGGYTF	TGTGCCAGCAGTGAACAGGGAGGCTACACCTTC
TRBD2	TRBV12-3/TRBV12-4	once	TRBJ2-1	CASQSGTSGSPSYSEQFF	TGTGCCAGTCAATCAGGGACTAGCGGGAGTCCCTCCTACAGTGAGCAGTTCTTC
TRBD2	TRBV11-2	.	TRBJ2-1	CASSPGLAGVILF	TGTGCCAGCTCTCCGGGGCTAGCGGGAGTTATACTCTTC
.	TRBV12-3/TRBV12-4	.	TRBJ1-2	CASSMARAHNYGYTF	TGTGCCAGCAGCATGGCTAGGGCTCATAACTATGGCTACACCTTC
TRBD1	TRBV11-2	many	TRBJ1-3	CASSPRTGLNTIYF	TGTGCCAGCAGCCCCCGGACAGGGCTAAACACCATATATTTT
.	TRBV11-2	once	TRBJ2-3	CAISLATTPDTQYF	TGCGCCATCAGCTTAGCGACTACCCCAGATACGCAGTATTTT
.	TRBV29-1	many	TRBJ2-7	CSVEGNYEQYF	TGCAGCGTTGAGGGTAACTACGAGCAGTACTTC
.	TRBV10-1	.	TRBJ2-2	CVSSEAWDNNTGELFF	TGCGTCAGCAGTGAGGCGTGGGACAACAACACCGGGGAGCTGTTTTTT
.	TRBV20-1	.	TRBJ2-7	CSAKTAYERYF	TGCAGTGCTAAGACCGCCTACGAGCGGTACTTC
.	TRBV11-2	.	TRBJ1-6	CASSLSDSLLHF	TGTGCCAGCAGCTTGTCGGATTCACTCCTCCACTTT
.	TRBV5-1	.	TRBJ1-2	CASSLEVDGYTF	TGCGCCAGCAGCTTGGAAGTGGACGGCTACACCTTC
TRBD2	TRBV11-2	.	TRBJ2-7	CASSFGQTSGSYEQYF	TGTGCCAGCAGCTTCGGGCAGACTAGCGGGAGCTACGAGCAGTACTTC
.	TRBV5-6	.	TRBJ2-7	CAGSLGGYEQYF	TGTGCCGGCAGCTTGGGAGGCTACGAGCAGTACTTC
TRBD1	TRBV6-5	many	TRBJ2-7	CASRLTGSSYEQYF	TGTGCCAGCAGGCTGACAGGGTCTTCCTACGAGCAGTACTTC
.	TRBV6-5	many	TRBJ2-5	CASTHWTGNKETQYF	TGTGCCAGCACCCACTGGACGGGAAACAAAGAGACCCAGTACTTC
.	TRBV23-1	once	TRBJ2-3	CASSQSRPQERDTQYF	TGCGCCAGCAGTCAATCGAGGCCCCAGGAAAGAGATACGCAGTATTTT
.	TRBV12-3/TRBV12-4	.	TRBJ2-2	CAISFRTPPGELFF	TGTGCCATCAGTTTTCGAACACCCCCTGGGGAGCTGTTTTTT
.	TRBV11-2	.	TRBJ2-1	CVTNSLRITNEQFF	TGTGTCACCAACAGCTTAAGGATCACCAATGAGCAGTTCTTC
TRBD1	TRBV6-5	few	TRBJ2-7	CASSFRLNLRDREDHEQYF	TGTGCCAGCAGTTTTCGATTAAACCTCCGGGACAGGGAGGATCACGAGCAGTACTTC
TRBD1	TRBV4-3	many	TRBJ1-2	CASSQDRGALYGYTF	TGCGCCAGCAGCCAAGACAGGGGGGCACTATATGGCTACACCTTC
.	TRBV5-1	.	TRBJ1-2	CASSSPRTNYGYTF	TGCGCCAGCAGCTCTCCCAGGACCAACTATGGCTACACCTTC